The clone carrying this T cell receptor beta chain was found a few times. Its antigen remains unknown. The record originates from a study of identical twins. Study-level results: Models, which agreed with sharing between unrelated individuals, nonetheless underestimated the out-of-frame TCR alpha sharing seen in monozygotic twins.

Each CDR3 protein is one row after TCRdb ran MiXCR on the 5' RACE reads. The top ten clones hold approximately 0.48% of a sample with 400,000 to 600,000 distinct CDR3 sequences, 20% to 25% of them seen once. There are 12 residues in the CDR3. Germline V gives CDR1 SQVTM, CDR2 ANQGSEA. With 4 bases removed from V and 7 bases from J, the gap between germline ends came to 11 bases. These data are also associated with another study on yellow fever vaccine responses in identical twins.

The V and J genes are TRBV29-1 and TRBJ2-4, with D tentatively TRBD2 (5 bases). The sample consisted of CD4+ T cells sorted from blood. This receptor was identified in a woman under 30 in good health. CDR3 nucleotide sequence: TGCAGCGTTGGGGAGAATGGGAACATTCAGTACTTC. Protein sequence: CSVGENGNIQYF.